This section outlines one T cell receptor (beta chain) sequence together with its context. Antigen: not known. CDR1 and CDR2 from the germline V gene are SGHRS and YFSETQ. This CDR3 spans 18 amino acids. Trimming took 0 bases from V and 4 from J, leaving 19 bases between them. These data come from a study of shared clonotypes between healthy human individuals. Study as a whole: The plates for each donor numbered three CD4 naive, three CD4 memory, two CD8 naive and one CD8 memory.

The study, taken as a whole, reports: Read depth was anticipated to influence clonotype sharing among donors. A small donor pool kept down the genetic and exposure-history diversity that was represented.

Several immunoSEQ plates held equal portions of the genomic DNA taken from each subset. Libraries were prepared by immunoSEQ multiplex PCR; TCRdb keeps only in-frame clonotypes and omits some of them. The sample holds around 1,100,000 clones, 70% to 85% seen once. This clonotype was obtained from a man aged 18 to 35 in good health. Some clones in this sample may be carry-over from other donors' samples. The sample was memory CD4+ T cells from PBMCs. Subset indicated: CD45RA-negative fraction. The chain recombines TRBV5-1 with TRBJ2-2; perhaps TRBD2 as D (5 bases). This CDR3 is CASSLASASGSGTGELFF. CDR3 in DNA: TGCGCCAGCAGCTTGGCGTCTGCGTCGGGATCGGGCACCGGGGAGCTGTTTTTT. The full variable domain, with the rest looked up from reference TRBV5-1 and TRBJ2-2, is KAGVTQTPRYLIKTRGQQVTLSCSPISGHRSVSWYQQTPGQGLQFLFEYFSETQRNKGNFPGRFSGRQFSNSRSEMNVSTLELGDSALYLCASSLASASGSGTGELFFGEGSRLTVL.